These T cell receptor beta chains were read from a single sample in a study of type 1 regulatory T cells. TCRdb re-called the reads with MiXCR, one entry per CDR3 protein. There are approximately 97,000 distinct CDR3 sequences in the sample; roughly 31% occur only once, and less than 2.5% lies in the top ten. What was sequenced was CD4+ T cells, either the whole sample or a sorted fraction (not recorded which). These receptors all stem from a human donor in good health. Each CDR3 is given with its conserved first and last residue. The D gene is left open where the match is weak. Size values are once, few and many counts, or a class for expanded clones, and some rows have none.

J gene	D gene	V gene	clone size	CDR3 DNA	CDR3 protein
TRBJ2-2	-	TRBV20-1	few	TGCAGTGCTAGCGGTGCCTCCACCGGGGAGCTGTTTTTT	CSASGASTGELFF
TRBJ2-5	TRBD2	TRBV5-1	-	TGCGCCAGCGCGCGCGGGACTATCGGAGAGACCCAGTACTTC	CASARGTIGETQYF
TRBJ2-7	-	TRBV27	-	TGTGCCAGCAGTCCCTACTACGAGCAGTACTTC	CASSPYYEQYF
TRBJ2-5	-	TRBV13	few	TGTGCCAGCAGCCAACCACTACGCCGAGAGACCCAGTACTTC	CASSQPLRRETQYF
TRBJ2-5	-	TRBV15	-	TGTGCCACCGGGAGAGACAGAATAGCTAGGGAGACCCAGTACTTC	CATGRDRIARETQYF
TRBJ1-5	-	TRBV20-1	few	TGCAGTGCTAGAGGGGGAGGGAAAGGAAGTCAGCCCCAGCATTTT	CSARGGGKGSQPQHF
TRBJ1-2	TRBD1	TRBV20-1	-	TGCAGTACAGGAGGGGTCGGACAGGGGGCTTACTATGGCTACACCTTC	CSTGGVGQGAYYGYTF
TRBJ2-7	-	TRBV29-1	-	TGCAGCGTTGAAATGATAGACTCCTACGAGCAGTACTTC	CSVEMIDSYEQYF
TRBJ2-7	TRBD1	TRBV6-6	few	TGTGCCAGCAGTGATCCACAGGGGTGGGAGCAGTACTTC	CASSDPQGWEQYF
TRBJ2-3	-	TRBV11-2	-	TGTGCCAGCAGCTACCCAATGGCCCTAGGAGATACGCAGTATTTT	CASSYPMALGDTQYF
TRBJ2-2	-	TRBV18	-	TGTGCCAGCTCACCGGATAGACCGGTGAACACCGGGGAGCTGTTTTTT	CASSPDRPVNTGELFF
TRBJ2-5	TRBD2	TRBV20-1	-	TGCAGTTCAATTCGAGCGGGAGAGCCCCTTAACGTCGAGACCCAGTACTTC	CSSIRAGEPLNVETQYF
TRBJ1-3	-	TRBV5-1	few	TGCGCCAGCAGCTTAAGGGAAAGCTCTGGAAACACCATATATTTT	CASSLRESSGNTIYF
TRBJ1-4	-	TRBV12-3/TRBV12-4	few	TGTGCCAGCAGTGGGGGTCGAAATGAAAAACTGTTTTTT	CASSGGRNEKLFF
TRBJ2-5	-	TRBV19	-	TGTGCCAGTAGTAGCCGGAGGGAGACCCAGTACTTC	CASSSRRETQYF
TRBJ1-5	TRBD1	TRBV12-3/TRBV12-4	few	TGTGCCAGCACCTTCGGACAGGGCAATCAGCCCCAGCATTTT	CASTFGQGNQPQHF
TRBJ2-4	-	TRBV20-1	few	TGCAGTGCTAGAGATCTCCTAGCCGGGGAAAACATTCAGTACTTC	CSARDLLAGENIQYF
TRBJ2-7	TRBD2	TRBV6-2/TRBV6-3	few	TGTGCCAGCGGAAGAAACCCCGGGACTAGGGACGAGCAGTACTTC	CASGRNPGTRDEQYF
TRBJ2-3	TRBD2	TRBV2	-	TGTGCCACCAGGGTGGCGGGAGCTACAGATACGCAGTATTTT	CATRVAGATDTQYF
TRBJ2-1	-	TRBV19	-	TGTGCCAGTAGTATAGAAGCAGCCTACAATGAGCAGTTCTTC	CASSIEAAYNEQFF
TRBJ2-7	-	TRBV20-1	few	TGCAGTGCTCTTCGTCCTAGCAGCTACGAGCAGTACTTC	CSALRPSSYEQYF
TRBJ2-1	TRBD2	TRBV29-1	once	TGCAGCGTTGACCCGGGACTAGCGGGAGCGGGTGAGCAGTTCTTC	CSVDPGLAGAGEQFF
TRBJ2-3	TRBD1	TRBV20-1	few	TGCAGTTCAACCTCTACAGGGGGCTATACGCAGTATTTT	CSSTSTGGYTQYF
TRBJ2-3	-	TRBV18	few	TGTGCCAGCTCACCACGGGCGGACACAGATACGCAGTATTTT	CASSPRADTDTQYF
TRBJ2-5	TRBD2	TRBV3-1	-	TGTGCCAGCAGCCAAGGACTAGCGGGAGATACCCAGTACTTC	CASSQGLAGDTQYF
TRBJ2-1	-	TRBV29-1	few	TGCAGCGTTGTCGCCATTAGCTCCTACAATGAGCAGTTCTTC	CSVVAISSYNEQFF